The 30 T cell receptor beta chains reported below all come from one sample, sequenced in a study of T cells in localized non-small cell lung cancer. TCRdb's table, derived via immunoSEQ multiplex PCR, lists solely in-frame clones and lacks some. The sample yields 2,000 to 2,500 clones, about 25% seen once. Here the sequenced sample was normal lung tissue next to the tumor, taken before any cancer treatment. All receptors come from a woman aged 40-75 years with stage I lung adenocarcinoma.

The chain recombines TRBV9 with TRBJ2-7; tentative D call: TRBD1 (6 bases). The length of the CDR3 is 16 residues. Trimming shortened V by 2 bases and J by 2 bases, and 17 bases separated the two germline ends. CDR1 SGDLS and CDR2 YYNGEE come from the germline V gene. CDR3 bases: TGTGCCAGCAGCGTGGGGTTTATACAGGGTGCCTACGAGCAGTACTTC. Its protein is CASSVGFIQGAYEQYF.

In its sample, this clone was seen a few times. V is TRBV6-8 and J is TRBJ2-2; D remains unclear. Looked up from germline, CDR1 is MNHGY and CDR2 is SAAAGT. Trimming left V 4 bases short and J 6 bases short, with 9 bases between. The CDR3 length is 13 residues. The CDR3 region is CASSLSGAGELFF. The CDR3 DNA sequence: TGTGCCAGCAGTTTAAGTGGGGCCGGGGAGCTGTTTTTT.

The chain uses TRBV29-1 and TRBJ1-3; 8 positions agree with TRBD1. The V and J ends lost 6 bases and 4 bases, in that order; junction bases with no gene match: 5. The CDR3 spans 13 residues. The germline V gene encodes CDR1 SQVTM and CDR2 ANQGSEA. The chain's CDR3 is CSVQGATGNTIYF. The CDR3 DNA reads as TGCAGCGTCCAGGGGGCGACGGGAAACACCATATATTTT.

This clone is medium-sized within its sample. The chain links TRBV11-3 to TRBJ1-2, with 9 bases aligning to TRBD1. The V gene's germline CDR1 is SGHNT and CDR2 YENEEA. J gave up 5 bases and V 5 bases, and 6 bases lay outside the gene matches. The CDR3 is 14 residues long. CDR3 bases: TGTGCCAGCAGCCGGGACAGGGATTCTTATGGCTACACCTTC. Encoded protein: CASSRDRDSYGYTF. The full variable domain, rest sourced from reference TRBV11-3 and TRBJ1-2, is EAGVVQSPRYKIIEKKQPVAFWCNPISGHNTLYWYLQNLGQGPELLIRYENEEAVDDSQLPKDRFSAERLKGVDSTLKIQPAELGDSAVYLCASSRDRDSYGYTFGSGTRLTVV.

The chain joins TRBV19 to TRBJ1-2; 8 bases map to TRBD1. CDR1 LNHDA and CDR2 SQIVND come from the germline V gene (reference sequence). The CDR3 length is 15 residues. V shed 5 bases, J shed 2 bases, and the junction held 7 bases outside the gene matches. The CDR3 region is CASSSGQATNYGYTF. CDR3 coding DNA: TGTGCCAGTAGTTCGGGACAGGCAACGAACTATGGCTACACCTTC.

Here the CDR3 DNA reads TGTGCCAACTTCAGAGACCTCTATGGCTACACCTTC. This codes for CANFRDLYGYTF. V and J are TRBV6-8 and TRBJ1-2; no reliable D call. CDR3 length: 12 residues. V was trimmed by 10 bases and J by 4 bases, leaving 13 bases between them. CDR1 MNHGY and CDR2 SAAAGT come from the germline V gene.

This clone was counted only a few times. This chain joins TRBV7-5 and TRBJ2-2; TRBD2 was called by the table and not checked on the DNA. TRBV7-5 is described as a pseudogene. The CDR3 runs to 17 residues. The CDR3 here is CASSLLAGGPGTGELFF. The DNA for the CDR3 is TGTGCCAGCAGCTTACTAGCGGGGGGGCCGGGCACCGGGGAGCTGTTTTTT.

This clone has a handful of counts. The rearrangement links TRBV11-3 to TRBJ2-2; D gene uncertain. The CDR3 is 14 residues long. V was pared by 3 bases and J by 6 bases, with 11 bases between. Germline-derived CDR1 and CDR2 are SGHNT and YENEEA. CDR3 in DNA: TGTGCCAGCAGCTTTAATTCAAGGTCCGGGGAGCTGTTTTTT. As protein: CASSFNSRSGELFF. Full variable domain (outside the CDR3, taken from reference TRBV11-3 and TRBJ2-2): EAGVVQSPRYKIIEKKQPVAFWCNPISGHNTLYWYLQNLGQGPELLIRYENEEAVDDSQLPKDRFSAERLKGVDSTLKIQPAELGDSAVYLCASSFNSRSGELFFGEGSRLTVL.

The chain recombines TRBV30 with TRBJ1-3, with a tentative D call TRBD1 (6 bases). Trimming left V 4 bases short and J 3 bases short, with 13 bases between. The CDR3 consists of 14 residues. The germline CDR1 and CDR2 sequences are GTSNPN and SVGIG (reference sequence). This chain's CDR3 is CAWIATGIGNTIYF. The DNA for the CDR3 is TGTGCCTGGATCGCAACAGGGATTGGAAACACCATATATTTT.

The rearrangement uses TRBV11-3 and TRBJ1-1; 7 bases fit TRBD1. With 5 bases clipped from V and 3 bases from J, the junction kept 6 bases outside the gene matches. The CDR3 consists of 14 residues. CDR1 is SGHNT, CDR2 YENEEA, per germline. The CDR3 DNA sequence: TGTGCCAGCAGCGGTACAGGGGACGACACTGAAGCTTTCTTT. This gives the protein CASSGTGDDTEAFF. Filled out from reference TRBV11-3 and TRBJ1-1, the complete variable domain reads EAGVVQSPRYKIIEKKQPVAFWCNPISGHNTLYWYLQNLGQGPELLIRYENEEAVDDSQLPKDRFSAERLKGVDSTLKIQPAELGDSAVYLCASSGTGDDTEAFFGQGTRLTVV.

The V call is TRBV18, the J call TRBJ1-2; 7 positions agree with TRBD1. Germline lookup yields CDR1 KGHSH and CDR2 LQKENI. The CDR3 is made up of 18 amino acids. The junction had 15 bases not matched to a gene; V was cut back by 3 bases and J by 2 bases. The CDR3 DNA follows: TGTGCCAGCTCACCCTCGACAGGGTCCCTTTCTCTAAACTATGGCTACACCTTC. It translates to CASSPSTGSLSLNYGYTF.

This clone has just a few counts. The chain carries TRBV7-5 and TRBJ2-7; TRBD1 is the table's D call, not checked against the DNA. TRBV7-5 is a documented pseudogene. This CDR3 is built from 15 residues. CDR3 loop: CASSLDQTGDYEQYF. The CDR3 coding sequence is TGTGCCAGCAGCTTAGATCAGACAGGGGACTACGAGCAGTACTTC.

The table lists this clone with a few counts. The chain combines TRBV11-3 with TRBJ2-1, with 8 bases matching TRBD1. CDR1 and CDR2 (germline): SGHNT, YENEEA. The J segment lost 6 bases and the V segment lost 5 bases, leaving 12 bases of the junction unmatched. The CDR3 length is 16 residues. CDR3 coding DNA: TGTGCCAGCAGCCATCAACGACAGGGGCGGGTCAATGAGCAGTTCTTC. Encoded protein: CASSHQRQGRVNEQFF.

This clone was observed a handful of times. This rearrangement joins TRBV11-3 to TRBJ1-4, with a weak D call TRBD1 (6 bases). V dropped 6 bases and J dropped 2 bases, with 10 bases sitting between them. The CDR3 is 14 residues long. The germline V gene encodes CDR1 SGHNT and CDR2 YENEEA. CDR3 in amino acids: CASSRGLTNEKLFF. The CDR3 DNA is TGTGCCAGCAGTCGGGGGCTCACTAATGAAAAACTGTTTTTT.

This clone is labeled as medium-sized. CDR3 DNA: TGTGCCAGCAGTGACCGGGACACCGGGGAGCTGTTTTTT. This codes for CASSDRDTGELFF. The chain has TRBV6-8 and TRBJ2-2; D is uncertain. Trimming left V 5 bases short and J 3 bases short, with 7 bases between. CDR3 length: 13 residues. Germline CDR1 reads MNHGY; CDR2 reads SAAAGT.

The chain has TRBV10-2 and TRBJ1-3; no firm D call. V lost 2 bases, J lost 0 bases, and 5 bases lay in between. CDR3 size: 14 residues. Germline assignment: CDR1 WSHSY and CDR2 SAAADI. CDR3 in DNA: TGCGCCAGCAGTGAGATCTTCTCTGGAAACACCATATATTTT. It encodes CASSEIFSGNTIYF.

The gene calls are TRBV28 and TRBJ2-1; D gene unclear. V lost 11 bases and J lost 8, with 19 bases in between. Germline CDR1 and CDR2: MDHEN and SYDVKM. The CDR3 sequence is 13 residues long. The CDR3 reads CALQRSSSYEQFF. In DNA form, the CDR3 reads TGTGCCCTCCAAAGGAGTTCTTCATATGAGCAGTTCTTC.

The chain employs TRBV6-8 and TRBJ1-6; D is perhaps TRBD1 (6 bases). This CDR3 is 14 amino acids long. Germline CDR1 is MNHGY and CDR2 is SAAAGT. The ends were cut back, 6 bases at V and 7 bases at J, with 13 bases in the middle. The CDR3 loop is CASRRGGVNSPLHF. As DNA, the CDR3 is TGTGCCAGCAGGAGGGGGGGGGTCAATTCACCCCTCCACTTT.

V and J are TRBV15 and TRBJ1-4; D uncertain. Germline lookup yields CDR1 LNHNV and CDR2 YYDKDF (reference sequence). This CDR3 contains 14 residues. V gave up 1 base and J gave up 0 bases, with 3 bases separating them. This CDR3 is CATSRATTNEKLFF. The CDR3 region has the DNA TGTGCCACCAGCAGAGCGACAACTAATGAAAAACTGTTTTTT.

This chain joins TRBV25-1 and TRBJ2-7; D tentatively reads TRBD1 or TRBD2 (5 bases each). There are 13 residues in the CDR3. With 2 bases removed from V and 4 bases from J, the gap between germline ends came to 9 bases. CDR1 and CDR2 (germline): MGHDK, SYGVNS. The CDR3 sequence: CASSERGEYEQYF. The CDR3 DNA reads as TGTGCCAGCAGTGAAAGGGGAGAGTACGAGCAGTACTTC.

The sample holds a few counts of this clone. The rearrangement links TRBV6-8 to TRBJ1-2, with a tentative D call TRBD1 (6 bases). The germline V gene encodes CDR1 MNHGY and CDR2 SAAAGT. Between the trimmed V and J ends, which lost 5 bases and 8 bases, there was a span of 15 bases. The CDR3 is 13 amino acids. CDR3 in amino acids: CASSPSEGDGYTF. The CDR3 DNA reads as TGTGCCAGCAGTCCATCTGAGGGGGACGGCTACACCTTC.

In its sample, this clone was seen a few times. V is TRBV28 and J is TRBJ1-5; D unclear. V was clipped by 4 bases and J by 7 bases, with 8 bases between them. The CDR3 sequence is 12 residues long. Per the germline V gene, CDR1 is MDHEN and CDR2 is SYDVKM. This CDR3 is CASSSVPQPQHF. The DNA of the CDR3 is TGTGCCAGCAGTTCGGTACCCCAGCCCCAGCATTTT.

The chain joins TRBV29-1 to TRBJ1-2, with TRBD1 as a possible D gene (5 bases). There are 13 residues in the CDR3. V was shortened by 0 bases and J by 6 bases, with 11 bases between the two germline ends. Germline CDR1 reads SQVTM; CDR2 reads ANQGSEA. CDR3 sequence (DNA): TGCAGCGTTGAAGATATTTGGGGGAATGGCTACACCTTC. Translating gives CSVEDIWGNGYTF. The variable domain in full, completed from reference TRBV29-1 and TRBJ1-2, reads SAVISQKPSRDICQRGTSLTIQCQVDSQVTMMFWYRQQPGQSLTLIATANQGSEATYESGFVIDKFPISRPNLTFSTLTVSNMSPEDSSIYLCSVEDIWGNGYTFGSGTRLTVV.

The V and J genes are TRBV30 and TRBJ1-2; D remains ambiguous. Trimming removed 0 bases from V and 4 bases from J, with 9 bases in between. CDR1 and CDR2 (germline): GTSNPN, SVGIG (reference sequence). The CDR3 loop spans 13 amino acids. This CDR3 is CAWSVLQAYGYTF. DNA of the CDR3: TGTGCCTGGAGTGTCCTCCAGGCCTATGGCTACACCTTC.

The genes are TRBV19 and TRBJ2-1; TRBD2 matches 9 bases. V gave up 6 bases and J gave up 3 bases; unmatched junction bases: 12. Germline V gene data show CDR1 as LNHDA and CDR2 as SQIVND (reference sequence). The CDR3 is 17 residues long. CDR3 coding DNA: TGTGCCAGTAGGGGAGCGGGGGGTGCCCTTGTCTACAATGAGCAGTTCTTC. Its protein product is CASRGAGGALVYNEQFF.

The table lists this clone with a few counts. The rearrangement links TRBV28 to TRBJ2-7, with 8 bases identical to TRBD1. J was trimmed by 4 bases and V by 5 bases; bases with no gene match: 4. The CDR3 runs to 13 residues. The germline V gene has CDR1 MDHEN and CDR2 SYDVKM. The CDR3 DNA sequence: TGTGCCAGCAGTGTCAGGGGGCGTTACGAGCAGTACTTC. Translation gives CASSVRGRYEQYF.

This clone is large. V and J are TRBV11-3 and TRBJ2-1; perhaps TRBD2 as D (5 bases). Trimming pared 3 bases from V and 0 bases from J, leaving 12 bases between. CDR1 and CDR2 (germline): SGHNT, YENEEA. This CDR3 contains 16 residues. CDR3 nucleotides: TGTGCCAGCAGCTTGTCTCGAGGGAGCTCCTACAATGAGCAGTTCTTC. This translates into CASSLSRGSSYNEQFF. Using reference TRBV11-3 and TRBJ2-1 for the parts outside the CDR3, the full variable domain is EAGVVQSPRYKIIEKKQPVAFWCNPISGHNTLYWYLQNLGQGPELLIRYENEEAVDDSQLPKDRFSAERLKGVDSTLKIQPAELGDSAVYLCASSLSRGSSYNEQFFGPGTRLTVL.

The V call is TRBV6-8, the J call TRBJ1-1; D unresolved. Trimming removed 5 bases from V and 1 base from J, with 8 bases in between. This CDR3 is built from 13 residues. CDR1 is MNHGY, CDR2 SAAAGT, per germline. The CDR3 loop reads CASSMKGNTEAFF. The CDR3 DNA is TGTGCCAGCAGTATGAAGGGGAACACTGAAGCTTTCTTT.

This clone was observed a few times. The rearrangement joins TRBV6-8 to TRBJ1-1; 9 nucleotides match TRBD1. Trimming at V came to 5 bases and at J to 6 bases, leaving 10 bases not matched to a gene. The length of the CDR3 is 15 residues. Germline V gives CDR1 MNHGY, CDR2 SAAAGT. CDR3 nucleotide sequence: TGTGCCAGCAGTGATTACGGGACAGGGAGAGCTGAAGCTTTCTTT. As protein: CASSDYGTGRAEAFF.

V gene TRBV15 combines with J gene TRBJ2-3, with D tentatively TRBD1 (5 bases). CDR3 length: 14 residues. Deletions cut 3 bases from V and 4 bases from J, with 11 bases between. Germline CDR1 and CDR2: LNHNV and YYDKDF (reference sequence). Here the CDR3 DNA reads TGTGCCACCAGCAGTCCCCAGGGCCCAGATACGCAGTATTTT. Its translation is CATSSPQGPDTQYF.